These 31 T cell receptor beta chains originate from one sample sequenced in a study of tumor-infiltrating lymphocytes in localized non-small cell lung cancer. The protocol was immunoSEQ multiplex PCR, while the TCRdb copy is restricted to in-frame clones and leaves out a portion. Among about 23,000 clones listed, approximately 73% were seen once. The source material was lung tumor tissue. The receptor set was obtained from a human donor with non-small cell lung cancer.

V gene TRBV7-2 combines with J gene TRBJ2-5; 12 bases align to TRBD2. The CDR3 totals 14 residues. Per germline, CDR1 SGHTA and CDR2 FQGNSA. V shed 6 bases and J 6 bases; nucleotides not matched to a gene: 5. In DNA form, the CDR3 reads TGTGCCAGCAGTTCGCTAGCGGGGGGGCAGACCCAGTACTTC. This sequence encodes CASSSLAGGQTQYF.

The CDR3 protein is CAITDEYNEQFF. CDR3 DNA: TGTGCCATCACCGACGAATACAATGAGCAGTTCTTC. V is TRBV10-3 and J is TRBJ2-1; D gene ambiguous. In germline, CDR1 is ENHRY, CDR2 SYGVKD. The CDR3 runs to 12 residues. The germline V and J ends were trimmed by 7 bases and 4 bases, with 8 bases remaining between them.

The chain carries TRBV5-5 and TRBJ1-2, with TRBD1 as a possible D gene (5 bases). CDR3 length: 15 amino acids. The germline V gene has CDR1 SGHKS and CDR2 YYEKEE (reference sequence). V lost 4 bases and J 2 bases, leaving 15 bases between the germline ends. The CDR3 region is CASSPGQIINYGYTF. CDR3 DNA: TGTGCCAGCAGCCCGGGGCAGATAATAAACTATGGCTACACCTTC.

V and J are TRBV6-1 and TRBJ2-2; D is perhaps TRBD2 (6 bases). Trimming stripped 8 bases from V and 3 bases from J, with 13 bases between. This CDR3 is 14 amino acids long. CDR1 and CDR2 from the germline V gene are MNHNS and SASEGT. For the CDR3, the DNA is TGTGCCAGCGGAGGGACCAGTGACACCGGGGAGCTGTTTTTT. It encodes CASGGTSDTGELFF.

CDR3 in amino acids: CASSLGGPVYEQYF. The DNA for the CDR3 is TGTGCCAGCAGCTTAGGGGGGCCGGTGTACGAGCAGTACTTC. The chain combines TRBV7-2 with TRBJ2-7; weak D call: TRBD1 (6 bases). The CDR3 has 14 residues. Germline CDR1 SGHTA, CDR2 FQGNSA. V was clipped by 1 base and J by 4 bases, with 11 bases between them.

This chain uses TRBV29-1 with TRBJ1-1, with D hard to call. The CDR3 length is 10 residues. Per the germline V gene, CDR1 is SQVTM and CDR2 is ANQGSEA. V lost 6 bases and J 5 bases, leaving 7 bases between the germline ends. CDR3 residues: CSVWETEAFF. CDR3 sequence (DNA): TGCAGCGTATGGGAAACTGAAGCTTTCTTT.

V is TRBV7-9 and J is TRBJ2-1; TRBD2 aligns across 13 bases. The CDR3 has 15 residues. Germline V gene lookup returns CDR1 SEHNR and CDR2 FQNEAQ (reference sequence). V shed 5 bases and J 7 bases; nucleotides not matched to a gene: 5. The DNA of the CDR3 is TGTGCCAGCAGCGAAGGGACTAGCGGGGTGAATGAGCAGTTCTTC. This encodes CASSEGTSGVNEQFF.

V usage is TRBV11-1 and J usage is TRBJ2-1, with TRBD2 matching over 7 bases. CDR3 length equals 14 residues. Germline V gene sequence: CDR1 SGHAT, CDR2 FQDESV (reference sequence). J lost 8 bases, V lost 1 base, and 5 bases had no gene match. Here the CDR3 DNA reads TGTGCCAGCAGCTTAGGGACTAGACGGGATGAGCAGTTCTTC. This gives the protein CASSLGTRRDEQFF.

The V gene is TRBV11-2, the J gene TRBJ2-1; no firm D call. Trimming stripped 4 bases from V and 5 bases from J, with 9 bases between. Germline V gives CDR1 SGHAT, CDR2 FQNNGV. The CDR3 is made up of 13 amino acids. The CDR3 sequence is CASSYSPHNEQFF. The CDR3 DNA is TGTGCCAGCAGCTATAGCCCGCACAATGAGCAGTTCTTC. Full variable domain (remainder filled in from reference TRBV11-2 and TRBJ2-1): EAGVAQSPRYKIIEKRQSVAFWCNPISGHATLYWYQQILGQGPKLLIQFQNNGVVDDSQLPKDRFSAERLKGVDSTLKIQPAKLEDSAVYLCASSYSPHNEQFFGPGTRLTVL.

This clone occurred a few times. The rearrangement links TRBV2 to TRBJ2-7; possible D gene TRBD2, 6 bases. V shed 0 bases and J shed 0 bases, with 18 bases lying between them. The CDR3 consists of 18 residues. Germline lookup yields CDR1 SNHLY and CDR2 FYNNEI. CDR3: CASSEAQGGVGSSYEQYF. The DNA for the CDR3 is TGTGCCAGCAGTGAAGCTCAGGGCGGGGTAGGGAGCTCCTACGAGCAGTACTTC.

The chain combines TRBV9 with TRBJ2-5; TRBD1 matches at 11 bases. Per the germline V gene, CDR1 is SGDLS and CDR2 is YYNGEE. This CDR3 spans 16 amino acids. The V segment lost 4 bases and the J segment 5 bases; nucleotides outside the gene matches: 10. The CDR3 here is CASSPWTGGGFETQYF. The CDR3 nucleotides are TGTGCCAGCAGCCCTTGGACAGGGGGCGGGTTTGAGACCCAGTACTTC.

The chain combines TRBV10-3 with TRBJ2-1; the match to TRBD2 covers 9 bases. The CDR3 runs to 13 residues. Trimming at V came to 10 bases and at J to 4 bases, leaving 5 bases not matched to a gene. Germline-derived CDR1 and CDR2 are ENHRY and SYGVKD. In DNA, the CDR3 is TGTGCCACACTAGCGGGCATTTACAATGAGCAGTTCTTC. Encoded protein: CATLAGIYNEQFF.

This clone was counted a few times. This chain links TRBV28 with TRBJ2-7, with 8 positions matching TRBD1. Germline CDR1 is MDHEN and CDR2 is SYDVKM. J gave up 2 bases and V 6 bases, and 9 bases lay outside the gene matches. The length of the CDR3 is 15 residues. CDR3 residues: CASRSRQGSTYEQYF. Written as DNA, the CDR3 is TGTGCCAGCAGGTCACGACAGGGGTCGACCTACGAGCAGTACTTC.

The J gene is TRBJ1-6, the V gene TRBV4-3, with D hard to call. Germline assignment: CDR1 LGHNA and CDR2 YSLEER. The V and J ends lost 1 base and 10 bases respectively, with 8 bases between them. The CDR3 runs to 13 residues. The CDR3 DNA reads TGCGCCAGCAGCCAAGTCTCAGTCTCACCCCTCCACTTT. Its translation: CASSQVSVSPLHF.

The chain combines TRBV5-1 with TRBJ2-7; TRBD1 or TRBD2 may be the D gene (5 bases each). With 0 bases removed from V and 0 bases from J, the gap between germline ends came to 10 bases. CDR3 length: 15 residues. The germline CDR1 and CDR2 sequences are SGHRS and YFSETQ. CDR3 region: CASSLAAGTSYEQYF. DNA for the CDR3: TGCGCCAGCAGCTTGGCTGCAGGGACCTCCTACGAGCAGTACTTC.

The chain recombines TRBV5-4 with TRBJ1-2; 7 bases match TRBD1. The CDR3 is 14 amino acids. Germline V gives CDR1 SGHNT, CDR2 YYREEE (reference sequence). V lost 3 bases, J lost 8 bases, and 10 bases stayed unmatched. CDR3 sequence: CASSSLRQGRGYTF. DNA for the CDR3: TGTGCCAGCAGCTCCCTAAGACAGGGCCGAGGCTACACCTTC.

The chain combines TRBV15 with TRBJ1-1; TRBD1 matches at 12 bases. Germline CDR1 and CDR2: LNHNV and YYDKDF (reference sequence). The J segment lost 1 base and the V segment lost 3 bases, leaving 6 bases of the junction unmatched. CDR3 size: 17 residues. The CDR3 reads CATSSRDRGRSNTEAFF. CDR3 coding DNA: TGTGCCACCAGCAGCCGGGACAGGGGGCGATCGAACACTGAAGCTTTCTTT.

This clone was observed a handful of times. The chain links TRBV4-2 to TRBJ1-2, with D possibly being TRBD1 (6 bases). This CDR3 has 15 amino acids. Trimming removed 0 bases from V and 1 base from J, with 9 bases in between. Germline V gene lookup returns CDR1 LGHNA and CDR2 YNFKEQ. The CDR3: CASSQDTGSNYGYTF. The CDR3 region has the DNA TGTGCCAGCAGCCAAGACACAGGGAGTAACTATGGCTACACCTTC.

The genes are TRBV4-1 and TRBJ1-2, with D tentatively TRBD1 (5 bases). This CDR3 comprises 15 residues. The V gene's germline CDR1 is MGHRA and CDR2 YSYEKL. Trimming took 1 base from V and 0 from J, leaving 9 bases between them. The CDR3 protein is CASSQGQNPNYGYTF. In DNA form, the CDR3 reads TGCGCCAGCAGCCAAGGACAGAACCCTAACTATGGCTACACCTTC.

This clone showed up just once. The gene calls are TRBV19 and TRBJ1-5; D not resolved. CDR3 length: 13 amino acids. Trimming took off 3 bases at V and 2 bases at J, with 5 bases between the two ends. Germline CDR1 reads LNHDA; CDR2 reads SQIVND (reference sequence). CDR3 protein: CASSMRGNQPQHF. The CDR3 DNA is TGTGCCAGTAGTATGAGGGGCAATCAGCCCCAGCATTTT.

The count of this clone is one. The V call is TRBV7-8, the J call TRBJ1-2, with 11 bases lining up with TRBD1. This CDR3 has 13 amino acids. Trimming took 3 bases from V and 8 from J; bases not matched to a gene: 2. Per germline, CDR1 SGHVS and CDR2 FQNEAQ. In DNA form, the CDR3 reads TGTGCCAGCAGCTTGGGGACAGGGGGGGGCTACACCTTC. Translation: CASSLGTGGGYTF.

The V gene is TRBV7-2, the J gene TRBJ2-6; D is perhaps TRBD2 (5 bases). The germline V gene encodes CDR1 SGHTA and CDR2 FQGNSA. The ends were cut back, 4 bases at V and 2 bases at J, with 15 bases in the middle. The CDR3 runs 17 residues. Here the CDR3 reads CASSSRDRFAGANVLTF. DNA for the CDR3: TGTGCCAGCAGCTCCCGGGATCGGTTTGCTGGGGCCAACGTCCTGACTTTC.

This chain connects TRBV29-1 to TRBJ1-1; D not certain. The CDR3 runs to 11 residues. Trimming stripped 5 bases from V and 1 base from J, with 5 bases between. Germline CDR1 reads SQVTM; CDR2 reads ANQGSEA. The CDR3 loop reads CSVRENTEAFF. As DNA, the CDR3 is TGCAGCGTTAGAGAGAACACTGAAGCTTTCTTT. The complete variable domain, with remaining parts taken from reference TRBV29-1 and TRBJ1-1, reads SAVISQKPSRDICQRGTSLTIQCQVDSQVTMMFWYRQQPGQSLTLIATANQGSEATYESGFVIDKFPISRPNLTFSTLTVSNMSPEDSSIYLCSVRENTEAFFGQGTRLTVV.

The chain employs TRBV6-6 and TRBJ1-5; no firm D call. Per germline, CDR1 MNHNY and CDR2 SVGAGI (reference sequence). This CDR3 comprises 13 residues. Trimming took 7 bases from V and 7 from J, leaving 14 bases between them. The CDR3 reads CASKWTVEQPQHF. CDR3 in DNA: TGTGCCAGCAAGTGGACGGTCGAGCAGCCCCAGCATTTT.

This clone was counted once. The rearrangement joins TRBV5-1 to TRBJ1-6, with 12 positions matching TRBD1. CDR1 is SGHRS, CDR2 YFSETQ, per germline. V trimming: 10 bases; J trimming: 8 bases; junction bases outside the gene matches: 16. CDR3 size: 17 residues. CDR3 region: CAERRDRGPEWHSPLHF. CDR3 in DNA: TGCGCCGAGAGACGGGACAGGGGGCCAGAGTGGCATTCACCCCTCCACTTT.

This sequence joins TRBV18 and TRBJ2-1; 9 nucleotides line up with TRBD2. V dropped 3 bases and J dropped 8; count of bases not matched to a gene: 5. The CDR3 is 14 residues long. The germline V gene encodes CDR1 KGHSH and CDR2 LQKENI. CDR3 sequence: CASSPAGGLHEQFF. The CDR3 nucleotides are TGTGCCAGCTCACCGGCGGGGGGGTTGCATGAGCAGTTCTTC.

The CDR3 DNA follows: TGTGCCAGCAGCGTGGGGACAGGGGGGACCTACAATGAGCAGTTCTTC. Translating it yields CASSVGTGGTYNEQFF. The J gene is TRBJ2-1, the V gene TRBV7-2; TRBD1 agrees at 11 bases. Germline CDR1 is SGHTA and CDR2 is FQGNSA. The CDR3 length is 16 residues. Trimming removed 5 bases from V and 2 bases from J; junction bases left unmatched: 5. Looking up the rest from reference TRBV7-2 and TRBJ2-1 gives the full variable domain: GAGVSQSPSNKVTEKGKDVELRCDPISGHTALYWYRQSLGQGLEFLIYFQGNSAPDKSGLPSDRFSAERTGGSVSTLTIQRTQQEDSAVYLCASSVGTGGTYNEQFFGPGTRLTVL.

This clone was recorded a few times. The chain has TRBV19 and TRBJ2-7, with D perhaps assigned TRBD1 or TRBD2 (5 bases each). V was shortened by 4 bases and J by 3 bases, with 16 bases between the two germline ends. The germline gives CDR1 LNHDA, CDR2 SQIVND (reference sequence). This CDR3 is 15 amino acids long. The CDR3 loop is CASSRYGTADYEQYF. The CDR3 DNA follows: TGTGCCAGTAGTAGATACGGGACCGCCGACTACGAGCAGTACTTC.

The chain is built from TRBV19 and TRBJ2-2, with D uncertain. This CDR3 contains 15 residues. Germline-derived CDR1 and CDR2 are LNHDA and SQIVND (reference sequence). V lost 4 bases to trimming and J lost 0 bases, with 9 bases between them. The CDR3 sequence: CASSSRNTNTGELFF. The CDR3 DNA follows: TGTGCCAGTAGTAGCCGGAATACGAACACCGGGGAGCTGTTTTTT.

This chain uses TRBV29-1 with TRBJ2-2; D may match TRBD1 or TRBD2 (5 bases each). V gave up 5 bases and J gave up 7 bases, with 17 bases separating them. The CDR3 loop spans 14 amino acids. In germline, CDR1 is SQVTM, CDR2 ANQGSEA. The CDR3 region has the DNA TGCAGCGTTCCAGGGAGCCTAACCCGCGGGGAGCTGTTTTTT. Translation: CSVPGSLTRGELFF.

This clone has more than one count but fewer than ten. The chain uses TRBV9 and TRBJ2-1; a weak D match, TRBD2 (6 bases). Trimming left V 2 bases short and J 9 bases short, with 21 bases between. The CDR3 is made up of 16 amino acids. CDR1 is SGDLS, CDR2 YYNGEE, per germline. The CDR3 loop reads CASSVGGTAELGEQFF. CDR3 DNA sequence: TGTGCCAGCAGCGTCGGCGGGACGGCCGAGTTGGGTGAGCAGTTCTTC.